The 27 T cell receptor beta chains below come from one sample, sequenced in a study of T cells in Graves' hyperthyroidism and ophthalmopathy. Regions amplified from RNA transcripts were the TCR beta CDR3 regions. The TCR CDR3 first-round RT-PCR relied on the HTBI primer set. TCRdb analysed the multiplex PCR reads with MiXCR anew, one entry per CDR3 protein. The table lists under 550,000 distinct CDR3 sequences, roughly 13% of them singletons. What was sequenced was blood. The source of these receptors is a woman between 18 and 29 years old with Graves' hyperthyroidism.

This clonotype appeared many times. This chain joins TRBV10-3 and TRBJ2-7; 9 bases align to TRBD1. The CDR3 length is 13 residues. V lost 10 bases, J lost 6 bases, and 10 bases stayed unmatched. Germline-derived CDR1 and CDR2 are ENHRY and SYGVKD. CDR3 in DNA: TGTGCCACAGAGGACAGGGGTTATTTCGAGCAGTACTTC. Translation: CATEDRGYFEQYF.

At least ten counts were recorded for this clonotype. The chain recombines TRBV3-1 with TRBJ1-1; D ambiguous. The CDR3 spans 12 residues. Germline CDR1 is LGHDT and CDR2 is YNNKEL (reference sequence). The V gene lost 5 bases and the J gene lost 3 bases, with 7 bases spanning the gap. CDR3 in amino acids: CASSKQHTEAFF. CDR3 nucleotide sequence: TGTGCCAGCAGCAAACAGCACACTGAAGCTTTCTTT.

This clonotype was seen only a few times. This chain connects TRBV5-1 to TRBJ1-6, with a possible D match to TRBD1 (6 bases). The germline V gene encodes CDR1 SGHRS and CDR2 YFSETQ. The CDR3 spans 14 residues. With 2 bases removed from V and 8 bases from J, the gap between germline ends came to 11 bases. The CDR3: CASSLQGRDSPLHF. The DNA for the CDR3 is TGCGCCAGCAGCTTACAGGGTAGAGATTCACCCCTCCACTTT.

This sequence joins TRBV12-3 or TRBV12-4 and TRBJ2-5; D might be TRBD1 (6 bases). This CDR3 region has 17 residues. Between the trimmed V and J ends, which lost 2 bases and 5 bases, there was a span of 21 bases. The CDR3 DNA reads TGTGCCAGCAGTTTACTGCCCCCTCCAGGGGATTTTGAGACCCAGTACTTC. Translation gives CASSLLPPPGDFETQYF.

This clonotype occurred many times. This sequence joins TRBV30 and TRBJ2-1; 8 nucleotides line up with TRBD2. CDR3 length equals 16 residues. Looked up from germline, CDR1 is GTSNPN and CDR2 is SVGIG (reference sequence). The trim removed 4 bases at V and 0 bases at J, leaving 8 bases unmatched. For the CDR3, the DNA is TGTGCCTGGAATTTAGGAGGGACTAGCTCCTACAATGAGCAGTTCTTC. The encoded protein is CAWNLGGTSSYNEQFF.

A word on this clonotype: This may be a read error, as it is one base from a much larger clone. The J gene is TRBJ2-1, the V gene TRBV28; 7 bases agree with TRBD1. There are 14 residues in the CDR3. The germline gives CDR1 MDHEN, CDR2 SYDVKM. As DNA, the CDR3 is TGTGCCAGCAGTTTAGGACAGGCTCGGCATGAGCAGGTCTTC. This translates into CASSLGQARHEQVF.

The genes are TRBV4-2 and TRBJ1-4; 9 bases are a match to TRBD1. V trimming: 4 bases; J trimming: 7 bases; junction bases outside the gene matches: 7. The CDR3 extends over 15 amino acids. Germline V CDR1 and CDR2: LGHNA, YNFKEQ. Written as DNA, the CDR3 is TGTGCCAGCAGCCCAGAACAGGGGGCATCTGAAAAACTGTTTTTT. The encoded protein is CASSPEQGASEKLFF.

In the case of this clonotype: This may come from a read error, since a much larger clone is one base off. The chain joins TRBV5-1 to TRBJ2-7; tentative D call: TRBD2 (5 bases). The CDR3 contains 13 residues. CDR1 and CDR2 (germline): SGHRS, YFSETQ. Here the CDR3 DNA reads TGCGCCAGCAGCTTGTTTCCAGACTACGAGCGGTACTTC. Encoded protein: CASSLFPDYERYF.

This clonotype was found a few times. A single base separates this from a much larger clone, so it may be a read error. The chain carries TRBV12-3 or TRBV12-4 and TRBJ2-6, with D maybe TRBD1 (6 bases). Trimming cost V 5 bases and J 1 base, with 12 bases left between them. The CDR3 consists of 16 residues. The chain's CDR3 is CASSSRTGSGANVLTF. CDR3 coding DNA: TGTGCCAGCAGTAGCCGAACAGGGTCTGGGGCCAACGTCCTGACTTTC.

This clonotype was seen a handful of times. This chain connects TRBV25-1 to TRBJ1-2, with 9 bases lining up with TRBD1. After removal of 6 bases from V and 4 bases from J, the junction contained 12 bases not matched to a gene. Germline CDR1 MGHDK, CDR2 SYGVNS. This CDR3 contains 16 residues. CDR3 in amino acids: CASSQPGTGKPYGYTF. In nucleotides, the CDR3 is TGTGCCAGCAGCCAACCCGGGACAGGGAAACCCTATGGCTACACCTTC.

This chain uses TRBV11-2 with TRBJ2-7; tentatively, D is TRBD1 or TRBD2 (7 bases each). Trimming cost V 5 bases and J 2 bases, with 16 bases left between them. This CDR3 contains 15 residues. Germline V gives CDR1 SGHAT, CDR2 FQNNGV. Here the CDR3 reads CASSTRDSGTYEQYF. CDR3 DNA sequence: TGTGCCAGCAGCACTCGGGACAGCGGGACCTACGAGCAGTACTTC.

The rearrangement joins TRBV7-2 to TRBJ2-1; 10 bases fit TRBD2. Germline CDR1 SGHTA, CDR2 FQGNSA. V lost 4 bases to trimming and J lost 9 bases; unmatched junction nucleotides: 12. This CDR3 comprises 16 residues. CDR3 bases: TGTGCCAGCAGCTCGCGAAGCGGGAGGGGTTGGGGTGAGCAGTTCTTC. Translated, it gives CASSSRSGRGWGEQFF.

With regard to this clonotype: Since a much larger clone is just one base distant, this may be a read error. The chain links TRBV5-8 to TRBJ1-1; D may be TRBD1 (6 bases). CDR1 is SGHTS and CDR2 is YDEGEE in the germline V gene. CDR3 length equals 13 residues. V was shortened by 5 bases and J by 1 base, with 9 bases between the two germline ends. CDR3 sequence reads: CASRVDRNTEAFF. In DNA, the CDR3 is TGTGCCAGCAGAGTGGACAGGAACACTGAAGCTTTCTTT.

This clonotype was seen once. V usage is TRBV10-1 and J usage is TRBJ2-2; D gene ambiguous. The CDR3 covers 14 residues. Germline V lookup: CDR1 WNHNN, CDR2 SYGVQD (reference sequence). V dropped 3 bases and J dropped 1 base, with 6 bases sitting between them. The CDR3 DNA reads as TGCGCCAGCAGTGAATTTTTGAACACCGGGGAGCTGTTTTTT. This sequence encodes CASSEFLNTGELFF.

The chain carries TRBV7-3 and TRBJ1-1; D gene ambiguous. Trimming removed 2 bases from V and 4 bases from J, with 8 bases in between. Germline V gene lookup returns CDR1 SGHTA and CDR2 FQGTGA. The CDR3 sequence is 13 residues long. The CDR3 sequence: CASSLGWGTEAFF. CDR3 bases: TGTGCCAGCAGCTTAGGGTGGGGCACTGAAGCTTTCTTT.

This clonotype was counted ten times or more. The V gene is TRBV27, the J gene TRBJ2-1; the match to TRBD2 covers 14 bases. This CDR3 is 15 amino acids long. The V segment lost 6 bases and the J segment 7 bases; nucleotides outside the gene matches: 5. Looked up from germline, CDR1 is MNHEY and CDR2 is SMNVEV (reference sequence). The DNA for the CDR3 is TGTGCCAGCAGCCTATGGACTAGCGGGAGGAATGAGCAGTTCTTC. This translates into CASSLWTSGRNEQFF.

This clonotype was picked up many times. V and J are TRBV2 and TRBJ2-2; possible D gene TRBD1, 5 bases. CDR1 and CDR2 (germline): SNHLY, FYNNEI. Trimming cost V 6 bases and J 0 bases, with 8 bases left between them. CDR3 length: 14 amino acids. DNA for the CDR3: TGTGCCAGCAGGGACACTACGAACACCGGGGAGCTGTTTTTT. Protein product: CASRDTTNTGELFF.

This chain links TRBV20-1 with TRBJ2-3; no firm D call. The length of the CDR3 is 15 residues. CDR1 DFQATT and CDR2 SNEGSKA come from the germline V gene (reference sequence). Trimming took 2 bases from V and 0 from J, leaving 12 bases between them. Written as DNA, the CDR3 is TGCAGTGCTAGAAGGGATTCCCTTAGCACAGATACGCAGTATTTT. Translating gives CSARRDSLSTDTQYF.

The chain is built from TRBV5-1 and TRBJ2-3; TRBD1 matches 12 bases. V shed 3 bases, J shed 6 bases, and the junction held 14 bases outside the gene matches. Germline V gene sequence: CDR1 SGHRS, CDR2 YFSETQ. CDR3 length equals 18 residues. CDR3 coding DNA: TGCGCCAGCAGCTGGGCGCCGGGACAGGGGGCTAGGTCCGATACGCAGTATTTT. It encodes CASSWAPGQGARSDTQYF.

This clonotype was observed many times. The chain has TRBV2 and TRBJ1-1; 8 bases are shared with TRBD1. V was clipped by 7 bases and J by 7 bases; unmatched bases: 8. The CDR3 extends over 13 amino acids. Germline lookup yields CDR1 SNHLY and CDR2 FYNNEI. The CDR3 coding sequence is TGTGCCAGCACTCAGAACAGGGGGGATGAAGCTTTCTTT. It encodes CASTQNRGDEAFF.

This clonotype has a handful of counts. The chain joins TRBV5-1 to TRBJ2-3; unclear D gene. Deletions cut 2 bases from V and 0 bases from J, with 10 bases between. CDR1 is SGHRS and CDR2 is YFSETQ in the germline V gene. The CDR3 covers 15 residues. The CDR3 nucleotides are TGCGCCAGCAGCTTTTATCCGGCCAGCACAGATACGCAGTATTTT. Protein sequence: CASSFYPASTDTQYF.

This clonotype was counted ten times or more. The chain employs TRBV7-2 and TRBJ2-7; 10 positions match TRBD1. The germline V gene encodes CDR1 SGHTA and CDR2 FQGNSA. CDR3 length: 15 amino acids. V dropped 5 bases and J dropped 7; count of bases not matched to a gene: 11. CDR3 amino acids: CASSNRPGQGWEQYF. The CDR3 nucleotides are TGTGCCAGCAGCAACCGACCGGGACAGGGGTGGGAGCAGTACTTC.

With regard to this clonotype: This sequence may be a read error, since a much larger clone differs from it by one base. J is TRBJ1-1 and V is TRBV5-6, with D uncertain. The CDR3 runs to 13 residues. In germline, CDR1 is SGHDT, CDR2 YYEEEE. Trimming stripped 1 base from V and 8 bases from J, with 12 bases between. This CDR3 reads CASSLRREGEAFF. Here the CDR3 DNA reads TGTGCCAGCAGCTTGCGCAGAGAGGGCGAAGCTTTCTTT.

Many counts were recorded for this clonotype. The rearrangement links TRBV20-1 to TRBJ1-1; a possible D gene is TRBD1 (6 bases). Trimming stripped 3 bases from V and 4 bases from J, with 18 bases between. The CDR3 is made up of 15 amino acids. Germline CDR1 DFQATT, CDR2 SNEGSKA (reference sequence). The CDR3 bases are TGCAGTGCTAGGGAAAACCCGGACAGACCCACTGAAGCTTTCTTT. Translating gives CSARENPDRPTEAFF.

This chain links TRBV7-9 with TRBJ2-7, with TRBD1 matching over 7 bases. The V segment lost 6 bases and the J segment 1 base; nucleotides outside the gene matches: 9. Germline V gene sequence: CDR1 SEHNR, CDR2 FQNEAQ (reference sequence). The length of the CDR3 is 15 residues. The CDR3 bases are TGTGCCAGCAGGCCCAGACAGGGAGAGTCCTACGAGCAGTACTTC. Translating it yields CASRPRQGESYEQYF.

The sample holds many counts of this clonotype. The chain uses TRBV27 and TRBJ2-1; no firm D call. Trimming removed 6 bases at V and 8 bases at J, with 11 bases between. This CDR3 has 12 amino acids. Germline CDR1 is MNHEY and CDR2 is SMNVEV (reference sequence). The DNA of the CDR3 is TGTGCCAGCAGCCCTACAACGGATGAGCAGTTCTTC. Amino acid sequence: CASSPTTDEQFF.

The chain recombines TRBV10-3 with TRBJ2-5; 8 bases match TRBD2. Germline V CDR1 and CDR2: ENHRY, SYGVKD. Trimming cost V 0 bases and J 5 bases; bases outside gene matches: 8. The CDR3 totals 16 residues. CDR3 in DNA: TGTGCCATCAGTGAGTCAGCGGGGGAAATAAGGGAGACCCAGTACTTC. It codes for CAISESAGEIRETQYF.